The 3 T cell receptor beta chains presented below share a single source sample, sequenced in a study of T cell responses to AZD1222 COVID-19 vaccine. Clones were read by immunoSEQ multiplex PCR, and TCRdb kept only the in-frame ones, dropping some. The table lists approximately 100,000 clones, 90% to 95% of them singletons, with around 45% in the top ten. Source: peripheral blood, taken on day 0 of AZD1222 vaccination. The receptors here all came from an adult in good health.

In its sample, this clone was seen a few times. This chain links TRBV15 with TRBJ1-5; TRBD1 might be the D (6 bases). Trimming stripped 5 bases from V and 4 bases from J, with 15 bases between. This CDR3 has 15 residues. Germline assignment: CDR1 LNHNV and CDR2 YYDKDF (reference sequence). The CDR3 region is CATSGGRTDNQPQHF. The CDR3 DNA sequence: TGTGCCACCAGCGGAGGGAGGACAGATAATCAGCCCCAGCATTTT.

The chain links TRBV5-4 to TRBJ2-1, with D unclear. This CDR3 region has 13 residues. Germline values: CDR1 SGHNT, CDR2 YYREEE (reference sequence). The V end was cut by 4 bases, the J end by 4 bases, with 9 bases between. Here the CDR3 DNA reads TGTGCCAGCAGCCCAACAGCTTACAATGAGCAGTTCTTC. Translating it yields CASSPTAYNEQFF.

V and J are TRBV4-2 and TRBJ1-4, with D perhaps TRBD1 (5 bases). V was shortened by 0 bases and J by 11 bases, with 19 bases between the two germline ends. The CDR3 has 16 residues. Germline V CDR1 and CDR2: LGHNA, YNFKEQ. The CDR3 region is CASSQEMQGLSKKLFF. DNA for the CDR3: TGTGCCAGCAGCCAAGAGATGCAGGGCCTCTCGAAGAAACTGTTTTTT.